Listed here is a single TCR beta chain. The CDR3 is made up of 15 amino acids. J gave up 4 bases and V 5 bases, and 8 bases lay outside the gene matches. The germline gives CDR1 SGHTA, CDR2 FQGTGA. The data were produced by immunoSEQ multiplex PCR, yet TCRdb's version contains in-frame clones alone and is incomplete. Here the sample spans 110,000 or so clones, 85% to 90% being singletons. The data belong to a study of blood T cell repertoires in COVID-19. Across the whole study: Spain, Italy and the United States supplied samples that represented acute and convalescent COVID-19.

The sequence came from a woman between 45 and 65 years old with acute or convalescent COVID-19. V and J are TRBV7-3 and TRBJ2-1; 7 bases fit TRBD2. The sequenced sample was peripheral blood. The CDR3 sequence is CASSTQPGLYNEQFF. CDR3 DNA: TGTGCCAGCAGCACCCAACCGGGACTATACAATGAGCAGTTCTTC. Looking up the rest from reference TRBV7-3 and TRBJ2-1 gives the full variable domain: GAGVSQTPSNKVTEKGKYVELRCDPISGHTALYWYRQSLGQGPEFLIYFQGTGAADDSGLPNDRFFAVRPEGSVSTLKIQRTERGDSAVYLCASSTQPGLYNEQFFGPGTRLTVL.